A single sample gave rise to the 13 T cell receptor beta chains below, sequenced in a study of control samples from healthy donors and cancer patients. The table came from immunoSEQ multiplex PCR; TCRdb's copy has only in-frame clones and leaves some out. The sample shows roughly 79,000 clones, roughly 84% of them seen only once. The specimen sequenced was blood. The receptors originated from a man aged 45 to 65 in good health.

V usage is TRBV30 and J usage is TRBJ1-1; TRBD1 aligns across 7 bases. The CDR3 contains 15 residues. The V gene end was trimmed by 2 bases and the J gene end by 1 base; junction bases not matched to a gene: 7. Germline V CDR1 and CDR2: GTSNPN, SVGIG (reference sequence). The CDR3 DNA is TGTGCCTGGAGTCCAACACAGGGGCCGAACACTGAAGCTTTCTTT. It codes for CAWSPTQGPNTEAFF. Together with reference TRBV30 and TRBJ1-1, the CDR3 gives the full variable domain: SQTIHQWPATLVQPVGSPLSLECTVEGTSNPNLYWYRQAAGRGLQLLFYSVGIGQISSEVPQNLSASRPQDRQFILSSKKLLLSDSGFYLCAWSPTQGPNTEAFFGQGTRLTVV.

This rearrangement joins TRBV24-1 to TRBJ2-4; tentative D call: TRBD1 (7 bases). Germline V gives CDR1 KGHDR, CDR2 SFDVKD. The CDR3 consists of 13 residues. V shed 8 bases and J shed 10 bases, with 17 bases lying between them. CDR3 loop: CATTSGDSGIQYF. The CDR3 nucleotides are TGTGCCACCACCTCGGGGGACAGCGGGATTCAGTACTTC.

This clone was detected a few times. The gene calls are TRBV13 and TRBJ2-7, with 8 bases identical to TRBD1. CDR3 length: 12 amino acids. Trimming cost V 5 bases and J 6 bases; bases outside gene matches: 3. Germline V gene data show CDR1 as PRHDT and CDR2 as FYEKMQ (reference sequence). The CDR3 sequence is CASSKDRAEQYF. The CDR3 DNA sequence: TGTGCCAGCAGCAAGGACAGGGCCGAGCAGTACTTC. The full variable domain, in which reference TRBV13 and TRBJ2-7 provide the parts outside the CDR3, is AAGVIQSPRHLIKEKRETATLKCYPIPRHDTVYWYQQGPGQDPQFLISFYEKMQSDKGSIPDRFSAQQFSDYHSELNMSSLELGDSALYFCASSKDRAEQYFGPGTRLTVT.

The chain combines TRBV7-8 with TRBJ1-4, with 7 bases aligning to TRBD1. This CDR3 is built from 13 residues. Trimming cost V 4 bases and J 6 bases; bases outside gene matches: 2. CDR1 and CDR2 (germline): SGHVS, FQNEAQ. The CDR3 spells CASSSGTDEKLFF. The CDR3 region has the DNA TGTGCCAGCAGCTCGGGGACAGATGAAAAACTGTTTTTT.

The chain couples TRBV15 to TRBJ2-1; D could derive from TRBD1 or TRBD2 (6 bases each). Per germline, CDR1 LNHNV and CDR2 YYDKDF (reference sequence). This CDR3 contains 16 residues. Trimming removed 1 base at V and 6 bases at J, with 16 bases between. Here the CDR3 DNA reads TGTGCCACCAGCAGAGTATTGAGGGGGGCGGGCAATGAGCAGTTCTTC. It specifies CATSRVLRGAGNEQFF.

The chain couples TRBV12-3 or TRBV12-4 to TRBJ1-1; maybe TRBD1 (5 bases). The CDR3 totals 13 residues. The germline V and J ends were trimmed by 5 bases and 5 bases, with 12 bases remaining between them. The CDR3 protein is CASSRTGSTEAFF. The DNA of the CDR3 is TGTGCCAGCAGTCGAACAGGATCGACTGAAGCTTTCTTT.

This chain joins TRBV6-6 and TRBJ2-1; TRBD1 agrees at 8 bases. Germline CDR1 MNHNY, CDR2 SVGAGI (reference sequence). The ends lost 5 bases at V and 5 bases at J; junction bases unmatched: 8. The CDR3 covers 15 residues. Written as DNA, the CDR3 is TGTGCCAGCAGTGACCTCGGGACAGGACACAATGAGCAGTTCTTC. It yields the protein CASSDLGTGHNEQFF.

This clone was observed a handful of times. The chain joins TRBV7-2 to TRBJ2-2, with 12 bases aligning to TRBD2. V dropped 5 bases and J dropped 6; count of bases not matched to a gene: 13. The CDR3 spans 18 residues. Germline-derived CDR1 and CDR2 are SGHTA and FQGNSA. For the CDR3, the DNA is TGTGCCAGCAGCCCTAGGACTAGCGGGATTAGCATCTCCGGGGAGCTGTTTTTT. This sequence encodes CASSPRTSGISISGELFF. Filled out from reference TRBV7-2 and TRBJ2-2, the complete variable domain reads GAGVSQSPSNKVTEKGKDVELRCDPISGHTALYWYRQSLGQGLEFLIYFQGNSAPDKSGLPSDRFSAERTGGSVSTLTIQRTQQEDSAVYLCASSPRTSGISISGELFFGEGSRLTVL.

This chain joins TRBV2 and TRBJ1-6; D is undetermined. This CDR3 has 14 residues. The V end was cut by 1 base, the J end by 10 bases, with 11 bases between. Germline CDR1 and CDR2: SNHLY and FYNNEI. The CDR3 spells CASSEGAGNSPLHF. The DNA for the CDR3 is TGTGCCAGCAGTGAAGGGGCGGGGAACTCACCCCTCCACTTT.

Here the CDR3 DNA reads TGTGCCAGCAGCGCGACTAGCGGGAACACAGATACGCAGTATTTT. Its protein is CASSATSGNTDTQYF. The chain employs TRBV9 and TRBJ2-3; 11 bases line up with TRBD2. Germline-derived CDR1 and CDR2 are SGDLS and YYNGEE. The CDR3 has 15 residues. The J segment lost 2 bases and the V segment lost 3 bases, leaving 2 bases of the junction unmatched.

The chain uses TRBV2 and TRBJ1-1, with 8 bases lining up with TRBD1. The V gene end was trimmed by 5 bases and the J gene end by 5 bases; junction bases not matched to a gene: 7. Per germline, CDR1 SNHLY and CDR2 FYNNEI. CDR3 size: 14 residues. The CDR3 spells CASSSRQGRTEAFF. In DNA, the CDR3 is TGTGCCAGCAGTTCAAGACAGGGGAGGACTGAAGCTTTCTTT.

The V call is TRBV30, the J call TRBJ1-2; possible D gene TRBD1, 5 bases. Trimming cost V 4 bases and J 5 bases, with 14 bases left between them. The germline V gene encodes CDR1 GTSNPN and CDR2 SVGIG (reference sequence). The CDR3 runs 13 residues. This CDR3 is CAWTSRQQYGYTF. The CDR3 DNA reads TGTGCCTGGACTTCGAGACAGCAATATGGCTACACCTTC.

This CDR3 reads CASSLSGLNTEAFF. The CDR3 DNA follows: TGTGCCAGCAGCTTATCCGGACTTAACACTGAAGCTTTCTTT. This rearrangement joins TRBV11-2 to TRBJ1-1, with D unresolved. This CDR3 region has 14 residues. The germline gives CDR1 SGHAT, CDR2 FQNNGV. The V end was cut by 2 bases, the J end by 2 bases, with 9 bases between.